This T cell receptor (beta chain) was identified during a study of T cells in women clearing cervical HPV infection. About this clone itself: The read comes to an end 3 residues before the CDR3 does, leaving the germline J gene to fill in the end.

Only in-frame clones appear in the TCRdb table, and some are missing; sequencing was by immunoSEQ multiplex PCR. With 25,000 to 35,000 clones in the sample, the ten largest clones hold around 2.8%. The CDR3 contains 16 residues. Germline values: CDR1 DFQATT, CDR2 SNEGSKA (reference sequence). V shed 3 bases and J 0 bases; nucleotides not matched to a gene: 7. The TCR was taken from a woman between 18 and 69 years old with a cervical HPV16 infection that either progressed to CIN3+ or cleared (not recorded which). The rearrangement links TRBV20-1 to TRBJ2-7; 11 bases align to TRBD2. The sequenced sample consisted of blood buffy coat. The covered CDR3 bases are TGCAGTGCTAGTTTACTAGCGGGAGCCCACTCCTACGAG. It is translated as CSASLLAGAHSYE. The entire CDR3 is CSASLLAGAHSYEQYF.